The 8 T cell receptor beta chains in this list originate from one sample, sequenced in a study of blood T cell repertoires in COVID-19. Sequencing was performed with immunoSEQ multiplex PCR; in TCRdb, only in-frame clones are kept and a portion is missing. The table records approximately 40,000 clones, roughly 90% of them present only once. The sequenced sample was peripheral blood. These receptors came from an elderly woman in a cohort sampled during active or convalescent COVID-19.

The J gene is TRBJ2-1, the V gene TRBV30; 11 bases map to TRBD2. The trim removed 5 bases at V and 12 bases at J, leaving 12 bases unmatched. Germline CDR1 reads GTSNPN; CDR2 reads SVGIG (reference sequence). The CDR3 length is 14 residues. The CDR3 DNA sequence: TGTGCCTGGCTCCACTCTACTCTAGCGGGGGGGCAGTTCTTC. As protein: CAWLHSTLAGGQFF.

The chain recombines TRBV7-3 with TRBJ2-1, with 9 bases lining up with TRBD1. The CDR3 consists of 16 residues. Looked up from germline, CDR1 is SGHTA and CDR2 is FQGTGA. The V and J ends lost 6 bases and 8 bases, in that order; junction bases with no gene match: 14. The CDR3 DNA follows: TGTGCCAGCAGTCACGCCCGGGACAGGGATAGGGATGAGCAGTTCTTC. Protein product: CASSHARDRDRDEQFF.

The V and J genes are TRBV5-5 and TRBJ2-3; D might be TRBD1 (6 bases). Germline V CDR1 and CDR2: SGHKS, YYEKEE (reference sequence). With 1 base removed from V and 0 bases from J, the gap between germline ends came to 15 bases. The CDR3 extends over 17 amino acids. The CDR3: CASSLLQGPSSTDTQYF. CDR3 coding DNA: TGTGCCAGCAGCTTGCTGCAGGGGCCTAGCAGCACAGATACGCAGTATTTT. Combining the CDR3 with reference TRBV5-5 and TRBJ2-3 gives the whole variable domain DAGVTQSPTHLIKTRGQQVTLRCSPISGHKSVSWYQQVLGQGPQFIFQYYEKEERGRGNFPDRFSARQFPNYSSELNVNALLLGDSALYLCASSLLQGPSSTDTQYFGPGTRLTVL.

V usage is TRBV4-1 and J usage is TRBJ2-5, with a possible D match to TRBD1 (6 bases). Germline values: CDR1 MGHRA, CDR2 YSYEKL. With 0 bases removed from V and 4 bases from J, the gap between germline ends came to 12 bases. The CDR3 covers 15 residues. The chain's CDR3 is CASSQDNYRVETQYF. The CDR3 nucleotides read TGCGCCAGCAGCCAAGATAATTACAGGGTAGAGACCCAGTACTTC.

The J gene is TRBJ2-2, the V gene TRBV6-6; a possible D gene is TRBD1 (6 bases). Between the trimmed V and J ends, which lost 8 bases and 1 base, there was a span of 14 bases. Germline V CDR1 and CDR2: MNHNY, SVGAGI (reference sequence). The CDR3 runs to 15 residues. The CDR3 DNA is TGTGCCAGCTCAGGGGCACTAGGGAACACCGGGGAGCTGTTTTTT. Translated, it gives CASSGALGNTGELFF.

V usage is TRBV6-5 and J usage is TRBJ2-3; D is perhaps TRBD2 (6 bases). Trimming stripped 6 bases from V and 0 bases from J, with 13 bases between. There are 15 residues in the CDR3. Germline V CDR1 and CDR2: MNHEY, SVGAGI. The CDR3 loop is CASSWGVSSTDTQYF. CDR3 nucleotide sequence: TGTGCCAGCAGCTGGGGGGTATCTAGCACAGATACGCAGTATTTT.

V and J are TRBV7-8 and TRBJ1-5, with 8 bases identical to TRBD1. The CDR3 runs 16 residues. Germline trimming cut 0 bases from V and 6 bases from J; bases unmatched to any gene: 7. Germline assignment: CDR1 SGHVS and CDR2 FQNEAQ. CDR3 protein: CASSLARTGKGQPQHF. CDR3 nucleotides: TGTGCCAGCAGCTTAGCCCGGACAGGGAAAGGTCAGCCCCAGCATTTT.

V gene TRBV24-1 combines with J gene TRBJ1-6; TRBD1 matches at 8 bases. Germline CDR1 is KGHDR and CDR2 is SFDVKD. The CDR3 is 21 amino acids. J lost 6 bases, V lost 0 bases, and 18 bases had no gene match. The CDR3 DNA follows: TGTGCCACCAGTGATTTGGACCCCAGGGGGCCGAAACTAAAGATTAATTCACCCCTCCACTTT. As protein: CATSDLDPRGPKLKINSPLHF.